This passage covers 4 T cell receptor beta chains from one sample sequenced in a study of neurological immune-mediated disorders. TCRdb passed the 5' RACE reads through MiXCR, listing each CDR3 protein once. The table shows roughly 67,000 distinct CDR3 sequences, with around 4% occurring only once. The material sequenced was PBMCs. These receptors were obtained from a man aged 45-65 years with multiple sclerosis.

This clonotype occurred many times. J is TRBJ1-1 and V is TRBV7-2; no clear D. The germline CDR1 and CDR2 sequences are SGHTA and FQGNSA. This CDR3 comprises 11 residues. V was pared by 0 bases and J by 7 bases, with 3 bases between. The CDR3 loop reads CASSLAGEAFF. For the CDR3, the DNA is TGTGCCAGCAGCTTAGCGGGTGAAGCTTTCTTT.

This clonotype was counted a single time. The junction departs from germline at one end; a sequencing error may be responsible. The rearrangement uses TRBV5-1 and TRBJ1-1, with D perhaps matching TRBD1 (5 bases). The CDR3 runs 11 residues. Germline V lookup: CDR1 SGHRS, CDR2 YFSETQ. In DNA form, the CDR3 reads TGCGCCAGCAGCTGGGGCACTGAAGCTTTATTT. This sequence encodes CASSWGTEALF.

The chain joins TRBV2 to TRBJ2-2; D not resolved. Per germline, CDR1 SNHLY and CDR2 FYNNEI. The CDR3 has 14 amino acids. Trimming took off 5 bases at V and 0 bases at J, with 7 bases between the two ends. CDR3 in amino acids: CASSYTTNTGELFF. The CDR3 DNA reads as TGTGCCAGCAGTTACACTACGAACACCGGGGAGCTGTTTTTT. Full variable domain (remainder filled in from reference TRBV2 and TRBJ2-2): EPEVTQTPSHQVTQMGQEVILRCVPISNHLYFYWYRQILGQKVEFLVSFYNNEISEKSEIFDDQFSVERPDGSNFTLKIRSTKLEDSAMYFCASSYTTNTGELFFGEGSRLTVL.

This clonotype was detected a few times. Just one base apart from a much larger clone, this may be a read error. The chain carries TRBV5-1 and TRBJ2-7, with 7 bases that match TRBD1. With V trimmed by 5 bases and J by 4 bases, 12 bases remained unmatched. Per the germline V gene, CDR1 is SGHRS and CDR2 is YFSETQ. CDR3 length: 15 residues. The CDR3 protein is CASRLLTGTEYEQYF. CDR3 coding DNA: TGCGCCAGCAGGCTACTAACAGGGACAGAGTACGAGCAGTACTTC.